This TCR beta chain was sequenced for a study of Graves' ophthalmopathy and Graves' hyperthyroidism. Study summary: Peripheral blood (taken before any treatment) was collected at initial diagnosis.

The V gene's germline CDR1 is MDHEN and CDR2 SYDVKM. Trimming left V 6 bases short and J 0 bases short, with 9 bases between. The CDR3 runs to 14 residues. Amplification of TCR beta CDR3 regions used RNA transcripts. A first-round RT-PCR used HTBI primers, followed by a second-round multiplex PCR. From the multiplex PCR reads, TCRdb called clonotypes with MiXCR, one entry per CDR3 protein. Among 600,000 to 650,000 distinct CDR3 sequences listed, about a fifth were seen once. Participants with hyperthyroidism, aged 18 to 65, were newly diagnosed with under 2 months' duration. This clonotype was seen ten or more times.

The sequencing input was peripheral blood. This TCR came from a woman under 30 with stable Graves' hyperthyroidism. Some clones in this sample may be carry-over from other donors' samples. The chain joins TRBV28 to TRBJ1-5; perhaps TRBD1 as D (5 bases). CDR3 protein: CASRWGNSNQPQHF. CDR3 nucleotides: TGTGCCAGCAGATGGGGGAATAGCAATCAGCCCCAGCATTTT.